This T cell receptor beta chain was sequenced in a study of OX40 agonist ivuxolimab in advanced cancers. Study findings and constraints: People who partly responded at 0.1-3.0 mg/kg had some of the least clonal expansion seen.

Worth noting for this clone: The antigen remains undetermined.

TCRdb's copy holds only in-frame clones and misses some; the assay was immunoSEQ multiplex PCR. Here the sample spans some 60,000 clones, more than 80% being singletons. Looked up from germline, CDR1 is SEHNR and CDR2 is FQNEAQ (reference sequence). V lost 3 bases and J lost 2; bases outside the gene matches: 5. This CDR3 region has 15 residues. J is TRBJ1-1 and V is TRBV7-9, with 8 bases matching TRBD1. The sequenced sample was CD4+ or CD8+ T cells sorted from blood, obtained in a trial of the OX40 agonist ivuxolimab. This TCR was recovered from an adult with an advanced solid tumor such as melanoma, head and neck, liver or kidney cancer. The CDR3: CASSFRTGTNTEAFF. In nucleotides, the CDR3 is TGTGCCAGCAGCTTTCGGACAGGGACAAACACTGAAGCTTTCTTT.